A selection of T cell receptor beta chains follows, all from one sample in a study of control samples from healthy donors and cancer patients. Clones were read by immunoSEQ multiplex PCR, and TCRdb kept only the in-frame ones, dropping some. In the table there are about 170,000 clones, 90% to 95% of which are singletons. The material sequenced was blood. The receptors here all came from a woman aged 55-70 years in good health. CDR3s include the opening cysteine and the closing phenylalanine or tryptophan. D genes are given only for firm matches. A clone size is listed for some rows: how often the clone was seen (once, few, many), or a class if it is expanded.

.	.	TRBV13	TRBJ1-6	TGTGCCAGCAGCTTAGGCGACAGGCTAGCTGGCGGTTCACCCCTCCACTTT	CASSLGDRLAGGSPLHF
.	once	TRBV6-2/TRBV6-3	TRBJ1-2	TGTGCCAGCAGTCGTGGGGCCGGGAGCTATGGCTACACCTTC	CASSRGAGSYGYTF
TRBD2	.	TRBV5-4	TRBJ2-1	TGTGCCAGCAGCTTGGATAGCGGGGGTTCTAATGAGCAGTTCTTC	CASSLDSGGSNEQFF
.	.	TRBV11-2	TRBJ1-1	TGTGCCAGCAGCGCCTTGACGGGATCGAACACTGAAGCTTTCTTT	CASSALTGSNTEAFF
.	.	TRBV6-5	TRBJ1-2	TGTGCCAGCAACATACCGGGGGGATATGGCTACACCTTC	CASNIPGGYGYTF
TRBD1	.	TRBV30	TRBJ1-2	TGTGCCTGGAGTTTAACGGGACAGGGGGGAGGCTACACCTTC	CAWSLTGQGGGYTF
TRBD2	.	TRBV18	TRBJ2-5	TGTGCCAGCTCACCAGCGGGGGGGGAAGAGACCCAGTACTTC	CASSPAGGEETQYF
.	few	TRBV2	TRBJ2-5	TGTGCCAGCAGTAACACAGGGATCCAAGAGACCCAGTACTTC	CASSNTGIQETQYF
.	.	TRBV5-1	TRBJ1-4	TGCGCCAGCAGCCTTCGAACTAATGAAAAACTGTTTTTT	CASSLRTNEKLFF
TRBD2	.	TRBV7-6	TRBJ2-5	TGTGCCAGCAGCTTCCGGACTAGCGGGGGAAGGTACCAAGAGACCCAGTACTTC	CASSFRTSGGRYQETQYF
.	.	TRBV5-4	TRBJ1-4	TGTGCCAGCAGCTTGGGGCAGGGTTCAACTAATGAAAAACTGTTTTTT	CASSLGQGSTNEKLFF
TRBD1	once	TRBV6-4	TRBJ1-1	TGTGCCAGCAGTGACTCGAACCAGGGGGGCCTGAACACTGAAGCTTTCTTT	CASSDSNQGGLNTEAFF
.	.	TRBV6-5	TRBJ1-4	TGTGCCAGCAGTTACGAAGGTTCAACTAATGAAAAACTGTTTTTT	CASSYEGSTNEKLFF
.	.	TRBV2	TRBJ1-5	TGTGCCAGCAGCAGGTTAAGGGGCAATCAGCCCCAGCATTTT	CASSRLRGNQPQHF
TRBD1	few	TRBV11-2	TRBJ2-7	TGTGCCAGCAGAGGGGGACAGGGACCCTACGAGCAGTACTTC	CASRGGQGPYEQYF
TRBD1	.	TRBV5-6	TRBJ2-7	TGTGCCAGCAGCTTGAATGGACAGGGGGCGAAGGAGCAGTACTTC	CASSLNGQGAKEQYF
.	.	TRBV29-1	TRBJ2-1	TGCAGCGTTGAAATACGGCAGCCCCCTCGGGGGAATGAGCAGTTCTTC	CSVEIRQPPRGNEQFF
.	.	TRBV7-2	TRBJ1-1	TGTGCCAGCAGCTTATACACGCCTAACACTGAAGCTTTCTTT	CASSLYTPNTEAFF
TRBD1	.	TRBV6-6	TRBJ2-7	TGTGCCAGCAGTTTCCGGACAGGGAGCTCCTACGAGCAGTACTTC	CASSFRTGSSYEQYF
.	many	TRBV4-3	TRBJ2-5	TGCGCCAGCAGCCAAGACTTTTACGGGGGTCGTCAGTTAGAGACCCAGTACTTC	CASSQDFYGGRQLETQYF
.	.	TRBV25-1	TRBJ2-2	TGTGCCAGCAGTGAAGCCCCGAGACACACCGGGGAGCTGTTTTTT	CASSEAPRHTGELFF
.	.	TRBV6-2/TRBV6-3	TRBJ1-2	TGTGCCAGCAGTCAAACAGGGTCAGCGCGGGGCTACACCTTC	CASSQTGSARGYTF
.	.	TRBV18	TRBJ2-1	TGTGCCAGCTCACCAGGGGGTAATGAGCAGTTCTTC	CASSPGGNEQFF
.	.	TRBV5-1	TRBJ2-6	TGCGCCAGCAGCTTGGTTGGATCTGGGGCCAACGTCCTGACTTTC	CASSLVGSGANVLTF
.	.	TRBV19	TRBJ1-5	TGTGCCAGTAGTATAGACGGTCTGAATCAGCCCCAGCATTTT	CASSIDGLNQPQHF
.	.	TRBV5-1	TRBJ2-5	TGCGCCAGCAGCTTGGGATTGCCAGCGCCGACCCAAGAGACCCAGTACTTC	CASSLGLPAPTQETQYF
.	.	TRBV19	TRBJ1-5	TGTGCCAGTAGTATCCCTCTAGGTAGGGGTAGCAATCAGCCCCAGCATTTT	CASSIPLGRGSNQPQHF
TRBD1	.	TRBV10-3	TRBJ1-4	TGTGCCATCAAGTCTTCCGGGACAGAAGATGAAAAACTGTTTTTT	CAIKSSGTEDEKLFF
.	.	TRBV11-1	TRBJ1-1	TGTGCCAGCAGCTTACAGGCGAGGGGGGCTGAAGCTTTCTTT	CASSLQARGAEAFF
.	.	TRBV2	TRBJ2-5	TGTGCCAGCAGTAAGACCTCCCGCCAAGAGACCCAGTACTTC	CASSKTSRQETQYF
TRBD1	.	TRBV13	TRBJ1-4	TGTGCCAGCAGCTTACGTCCCGGGGACAGCCGGTCAACTAATGAAAAACTGTTTTTT	CASSLRPGDSRSTNEKLFF
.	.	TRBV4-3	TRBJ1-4	TGCGCCAGCAGCCAAGAGAACAGGGATAATGAAAAACTGTTTTTT	CASSQENRDNEKLFF